A selection of T cell receptor beta chains follows, all from one sample in a study of a mutant IDH1 vaccine in newly diagnosed glioma. These receptors have no known antigen. The table came from immunoSEQ multiplex PCR; TCRdb's copy has only in-frame clones and leaves some out. The table includes roughly 54,000 clones, 84% detected once. Specimen: PBMCs, collected from a glioma patient whose treatment included an IDH1 peptide vaccine. These receptors all come from a woman between 18 and 29 years old with glioma. Both conserved end residues are part of each CDR3. The order of the fields is CDR3 length, D gene, J gene, clone size, V gene, CDR3 DNA, CDR3 protein. A D gene is named only where the DNA matches it firmly. Only some rows state a clone size, as once, few, many or a class for expanded clones.

CDR3 length: 14
D gene: TRBD1
J gene: TRBJ1-4
clone size: .
V gene: TRBV29-1
CDR3 DNA: TGCAGCGCCTTACGGACAGGGAAAGGGGAAAAACTGTTTTTT
CDR3 protein: CSALRTGKGEKLFF

CDR3 length: 15
D gene: .
J gene: TRBJ2-1
clone size: .
V gene: TRBV14
CDR3 DNA: TGTGCCAGCAGCCCATATATGCTAGCGTACAATGAGCAGTTCTTC
CDR3 protein: CASSPYMLAYNEQFF

CDR3 length: 13
D gene: .
J gene: TRBJ2-3
clone size: .
V gene: TRBV6-5
CDR3 DNA: TGTGCCAGCAGTTATAGTGTCACAGATACGCAGTATTTT
CDR3 protein: CASSYSVTDTQYF

CDR3 length: 16
D gene: .
J gene: TRBJ2-2
clone size: .
V gene: TRBV4-3
CDR3 DNA: TGCGCCAGCAGCCAAGATCCGGGGCGCCGGACCGGGGAGCTGTTTTTT
CDR3 protein: CASSQDPGRRTGELFF

CDR3 length: 15
D gene: TRBD1
J gene: TRBJ2-3
clone size: once
V gene: TRBV19
CDR3 DNA: TGTGCCAGTAGTATAGGCAGGGGGAGCACAGATACGCAGTATTTT
CDR3 protein: CASSIGRGSTDTQYF

CDR3 length: 16
D gene: .
J gene: TRBJ1-2
clone size: .
V gene: TRBV27
CDR3 DNA: TGTGCCAGCAGCCCGGACAGCTCTCTTTATTACTATGGCTACACCTTC
CDR3 protein: CASSPDSSLYYYGYTF

CDR3 length: 13
D gene: .
J gene: TRBJ2-3
clone size: .
V gene: TRBV7-2
CDR3 DNA: TGTGCCAGCAGCTTCGAGCCGGGGGATACGCAGTATTTT
CDR3 protein: CASSFEPGDTQYF

CDR3 length: 18
D gene: TRBD2
J gene: TRBJ2-3
clone size: .
V gene: TRBV4-2
CDR3 DNA: TGTGCCAGCAGCCCACGTTCGAGCGGGGGCCTTATCACAGATACGCAGTATTTT
CDR3 protein: CASSPRSSGGLITDTQYF

CDR3 length: 13
D gene: .
J gene: TRBJ2-3
clone size: .
V gene: TRBV2
CDR3 DNA: TGTGCCAGCAGTGAAGCTCGCACAGATACGCAGTATTTT
CDR3 protein: CASSEARTDTQYF

CDR3 length: 13
D gene: .
J gene: TRBJ1-1
clone size: .
V gene: TRBV7-8
CDR3 DNA: TGTGCCAGCAGCCGCGTTAGGAACACTGAAGCTTTCTTT
CDR3 protein: CASSRVRNTEAFF

CDR3 length: 12
D gene: .
J gene: TRBJ2-3
clone size: .
V gene: TRBV7-2
CDR3 DNA: TGTGCCAGCAGCCCCACTAACCGAGATCAGTATTTT
CDR3 protein: CASSPTNRDQYF

CDR3 length: 15
D gene: .
J gene: TRBJ1-1
clone size: .
V gene: TRBV4-1
CDR3 DNA: TGCGCCAGCAGCCAAGATCCCGACGACGGGACTGAAGCTTTCTTT
CDR3 protein: CASSQDPDDGTEAFF

CDR3 length: 17
D gene: .
J gene: TRBJ2-2
clone size: .
V gene: TRBV7-9
CDR3 DNA: TGTGCCAGCAGCTGGGCCGGGGGCGGACGCGGCACCGGGGAGCTGTTTTTT
CDR3 protein: CASSWAGGGRGTGELFF

CDR3 length: 15
D gene: .
J gene: TRBJ2-5
clone size: .
V gene: TRBV7-8
CDR3 DNA: TGTGCCAGCAGCTTAGTCAGGGACCCCGGGAGGACCCAGTACTTC
CDR3 protein: CASSLVRDPGRTQYF

CDR3 length: 14
D gene: .
J gene: TRBJ2-7
clone size: .
V gene: TRBV4-2
CDR3 DNA: TGTGCCAGCAGCCAAGAAACAGGGAACTACGAGCAGTACTTC
CDR3 protein: CASSQETGNYEQYF

CDR3 length: 15
D gene: .
J gene: TRBJ1-2
clone size: .
V gene: TRBV19
CDR3 DNA: TGTGCCAGTAGTATAGCAAGGGGCAGAGACTATGGCTACACCTTC
CDR3 protein: CASSIARGRDYGYTF

CDR3 length: 15
D gene: .
J gene: TRBJ2-5
clone size: .
V gene: TRBV19
CDR3 DNA: TGTGCCAGTAGCTGGGGGGTAGCGGTCCAAGAGACCCAGTACTTC
CDR3 protein: CASSWGVAVQETQYF

CDR3 length: 15
D gene: TRBD2
J gene: TRBJ2-1
clone size: .
V gene: TRBV19
CDR3 DNA: TGTGCCAGTAGTGCTTCTAGCGGGGGGTTAGATGAGCAGTTCTTC
CDR3 protein: CASSASSGGLDEQFF

CDR3 length: 14
D gene: .
J gene: TRBJ1-2
clone size: .
V gene: TRBV7-2
CDR3 DNA: TGTGCCAGCAGGTCAACCCCTCAGGGGAAAGGCTACACCTTC
CDR3 protein: CASRSTPQGKGYTF

CDR3 length: 18
D gene: .
J gene: TRBJ2-4
clone size: once
V gene: TRBV11-2
CDR3 DNA: TGTGCCAGCAGCGGGATTAGGCGAGGGATCTTTGCCAAAAACATTCAGTACTTC
CDR3 protein: CASSGIRRGIFAKNIQYF

CDR3 length: 14
D gene: .
J gene: TRBJ1-4
clone size: once
V gene: TRBV5-1
CDR3 DNA: TGCGCCAGCAGCTTTGGGGGGGGAACTGAAAAACTGTTTTTT
CDR3 protein: CASSFGGGTEKLFF

CDR3 length: 14
D gene: TRBD1
J gene: TRBJ1-2
clone size: .
V gene: TRBV27
CDR3 DNA: TGTGCCAGCATGTCCGGGACAGGCCCTCATGGCTACACCTTC
CDR3 protein: CASMSGTGPHGYTF

CDR3 length: 16
D gene: .
J gene: TRBJ1-2
clone size: once
V gene: TRBV9
CDR3 DNA: TGTGCCAGCAGCGTAAGCCCACAGGGTCGCGGAGGAGGCTACACCTTC
CDR3 protein: CASSVSPQGRGGGYTF

CDR3 length: 16
D gene: .
J gene: TRBJ2-1
clone size: .
V gene: TRBV11-3
CDR3 DNA: TGTGCCAGCAGCTTGGGGGGGGCAGGGGAGTGGAATGAGCAGTTCTTC
CDR3 protein: CASSLGGAGEWNEQFF

CDR3 length: 17
D gene: TRBD1
J gene: TRBJ1-4
clone size: once
V gene: TRBV4-3
CDR3 DNA: TGCGCCAGCAGCCAAGATGGACAGGGGAGCTACAATGAAAAACTGTTTTTT
CDR3 protein: CASSQDGQGSYNEKLFF

CDR3 length: 17
D gene: .
J gene: TRBJ1-3
clone size: once
V gene: TRBV18
CDR3 DNA: TGTGCCAGCTCATCCCGACAGAGAAGCGTCCTTGGAAACACCATATATTTT
CDR3 protein: CASSSRQRSVLGNTIYF

CDR3 length: 15
D gene: .
J gene: TRBJ2-5
clone size: .
V gene: TRBV27
CDR3 DNA: TGTGCCAGCAGGGTTGGAGCGGTCTCCCAAGAGACCCAGTACTTC
CDR3 protein: CASRVGAVSQETQYF

CDR3 length: 14
D gene: TRBD1
J gene: TRBJ1-1
clone size: .
V gene: TRBV4-3
CDR3 DNA: TGCGCCAGCAGCGTCGGAACCGGGACAGTTGAAGCTTTCTTT
CDR3 protein: CASSVGTGTVEAFF

CDR3 length: 13
D gene: .
J gene: TRBJ2-7
clone size: .
V gene: TRBV19
CDR3 DNA: TGTGCCAGTAGTATCGCGGTCTCCTACGAGCAGTACTTC
CDR3 protein: CASSIAVSYEQYF

CDR3 length: 17
D gene: TRBD1
J gene: TRBJ1-1
clone size: .
V gene: TRBV5-1
CDR3 DNA: TGCGCCAGCAGCGGTCCGGGACAGGGAAGAATGAACACTGAAGCTTTCTTT
CDR3 protein: CASSGPGQGRMNTEAFF

CDR3 length: 13
D gene: .
J gene: TRBJ2-5
clone size: .
V gene: TRBV6-5
CDR3 DNA: TGTGCCAGCAGTTACTCTGAGGAGAAGTCCCAGTACTTC
CDR3 protein: CASSYSEEKSQYF

CDR3 length: 18
D gene: .
J gene: TRBJ2-6
clone size: .
V gene: TRBV29-1
CDR3 DNA: TGCAGCGTTGGGGGCCCGACAGTTACCAGCTCTGGGGCCAACGTCCTGACTTTC
CDR3 protein: CSVGGPTVTSSGANVLTF

CDR3 length: 15
D gene: TRBD1
J gene: TRBJ2-2
clone size: .
V gene: TRBV29-1
CDR3 DNA: TGCAGCGTTGGGGTAACAGGGGGCTCTCCCGGGGAGCTGTTTTTT
CDR3 protein: CSVGVTGGSPGELFF

CDR3 length: 13
D gene: .
J gene: TRBJ1-3
clone size: once
V gene: TRBV5-8
CDR3 DNA: TGTGCCAACCATCGGACCCCTGGAAACACCATATATTTT
CDR3 protein: CANHRTPGNTIYF

CDR3 length: 14
D gene: .
J gene: TRBJ2-7
clone size: .
V gene: TRBV6-1
CDR3 DNA: TGTGCCAGCAGTCCCACACTCAGCACCTACGAGCAGTACTTC
CDR3 protein: CASSPTLSTYEQYF

CDR3 length: 14
D gene: TRBD2
J gene: TRBJ2-7
clone size: once
V gene: TRBV11-3
CDR3 DNA: TGTGCCAGCAGCTTAACTAGCGGGAGTTACGAGCAGTACTTC
CDR3 protein: CASSLTSGSYEQYF

CDR3 length: 16
D gene: TRBD2
J gene: TRBJ2-2
clone size: .
V gene: TRBV7-7
CDR3 DNA: TGTGCTAGCAGCTCCAGCGGTGGCGGGAGGACCGGGGAGCTGTTTTTT
CDR3 protein: CASSSSGGGRTGELFF

CDR3 length: 15
D gene: TRBD2
J gene: TRBJ2-7
clone size: .
V gene: TRBV6-1
CDR3 DNA: TGTGCCAGCAGTGCTTGGGCGGGGGGTCTGGACGAGCAGTACTTC
CDR3 protein: CASSAWAGGLDEQYF

CDR3 length: 15
D gene: TRBD1
J gene: TRBJ1-5
clone size: .
V gene: TRBV9
CDR3 DNA: TGTGCCAGCAGCCCCTGGACAGGGACAAGTCAGCCCCAGCATTTT
CDR3 protein: CASSPWTGTSQPQHF

CDR3 length: 12
D gene: .
J gene: TRBJ2-7
clone size: .
V gene: TRBV19
CDR3 DNA: TGTGCCAGTAGTGGTTCTGTCTACGAGCAGTACTTC
CDR3 protein: CASSGSVYEQYF

CDR3 length: 12
D gene: TRBD1
J gene: TRBJ2-3
clone size: .
V gene: TRBV10-1
CDR3 DNA: TGCGCCAGCAGTAGGGGGCCAGATACGCAGTATTTT
CDR3 protein: CASSRGPDTQYF

CDR3 length: 15
D gene: TRBD2
J gene: TRBJ2-7
clone size: .
V gene: TRBV7-3
CDR3 DNA: TGTGCCAGCAGCTCCCTAGCGGGAGGCTCCTACGAGCAGTACTTC
CDR3 protein: CASSSLAGGSYEQYF

CDR3 length: 13
D gene: .
J gene: TRBJ2-5
clone size: .
V gene: TRBV4-1
CDR3 DNA: TGCGCCAGCAGCCAAGACCCCACGGAGACCCAGTACTTC
CDR3 protein: CASSQDPTETQYF

CDR3 length: 14
D gene: .
J gene: TRBJ1-1
clone size: .
V gene: TRBV5-1
CDR3 DNA: TGCGCCAGCAGCCGGGCACAGGAGAACACTGAAGCTTTCTTT
CDR3 protein: CASSRAQENTEAFF

CDR3 length: 13
D gene: .
J gene: TRBJ2-7
clone size: .
V gene: TRBV9
CDR3 DNA: TGTGCCAGCAGCATAGACCCTTCCTACGAGCAGTACTTC
CDR3 protein: CASSIDPSYEQYF

CDR3 length: 13
D gene: .
J gene: TRBJ1-2
clone size: once
V gene: TRBV7-2
CDR3 DNA: TGTGCCAGCAGTCCCTCGGGGGCAGTTGGCTACACCTTC
CDR3 protein: CASSPSGAVGYTF

CDR3 length: 13
D gene: .
J gene: TRBJ1-5
clone size: .
V gene: TRBV28
CDR3 DNA: TGTGCCAGCAGCCCAGGGCCCGGGGTGCCCCAGCATTTT
CDR3 protein: CASSPGPGVPQHF